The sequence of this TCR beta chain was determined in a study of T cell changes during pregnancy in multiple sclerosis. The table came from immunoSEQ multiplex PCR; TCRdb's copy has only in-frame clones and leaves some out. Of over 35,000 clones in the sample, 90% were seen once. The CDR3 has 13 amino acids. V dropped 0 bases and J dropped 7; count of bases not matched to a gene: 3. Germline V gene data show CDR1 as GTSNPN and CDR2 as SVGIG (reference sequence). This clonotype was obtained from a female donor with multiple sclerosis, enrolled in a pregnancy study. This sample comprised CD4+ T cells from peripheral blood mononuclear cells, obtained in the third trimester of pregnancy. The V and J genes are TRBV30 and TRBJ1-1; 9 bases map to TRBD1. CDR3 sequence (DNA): TGTGCCTGGAGTGTACAGGGGGCCGGTGAAGCTTTCTTT. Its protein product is CAWSVQGAGEAFF.